Given below is one T cell receptor (beta chain) in context. Its antigen is not known. This sample is part of a study of PD-1 blockade in classical Hodgkin lymphoma. Study outcomes and limitations: Newly diagnosed and completely responding patients shared comparable baseline diversity. Factors driving the repertoire differences, possibly disease activity or prior therapy, remain undefined.

Clones were read by immunoSEQ multiplex PCR, and TCRdb kept only the in-frame ones, dropping some. The top ten clones hold around 8.8% of a sample with 20,000 to 30,000 clones, about 82% of them seen once. Every single patient, without exception, relapsed after autologous stem cell transplantation, and brentuximab vedotin exposure varied. The patients, who had relapsed/refractory classical Hodgkin lymphoma, achieved best responses of complete response, partial response or progressive disease. Germline V gives CDR1 MDHEN, CDR2 SYDVKM. This CDR3 has 16 residues. Trimming took 6 bases from V and 0 from J; bases not matched to a gene: 9.

The V gene is TRBV28, the J gene TRBJ2-3; 7 bases match TRBD1. This TCR came from a human donor with classical Hodgkin lymphoma. The sequencing here drew on peripheral blood mononuclear cells (PBMCs), taken before the second cycle of nivolumab. The CDR3 sequence is CASRQLQGFSTDTQYF. Here the CDR3 DNA reads TGTGCCAGCAGGCAACTACAGGGGTTTAGCACAGATACGCAGTATTTT.